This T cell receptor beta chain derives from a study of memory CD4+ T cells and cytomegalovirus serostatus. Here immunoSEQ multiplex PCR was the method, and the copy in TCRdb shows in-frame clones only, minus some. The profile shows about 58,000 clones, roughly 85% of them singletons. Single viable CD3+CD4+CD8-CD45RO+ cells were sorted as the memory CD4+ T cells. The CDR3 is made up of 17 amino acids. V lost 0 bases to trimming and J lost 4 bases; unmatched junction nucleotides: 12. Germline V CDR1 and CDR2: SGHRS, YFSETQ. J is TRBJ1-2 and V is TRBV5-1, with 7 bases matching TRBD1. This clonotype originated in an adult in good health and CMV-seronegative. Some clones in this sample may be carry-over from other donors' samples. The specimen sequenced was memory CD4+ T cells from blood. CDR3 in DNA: TGCGCCAGCAGCTTGGGAGGGGGCCGGCGGAGGAGCTATGGCTACACCTTC. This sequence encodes CASSLGGGRRRSYGYTF.